The sequence of this TCR beta chain was determined in a study of blood T cell repertoires in COVID-19. Study-wide context: Material from acute and convalescent COVID-19 was sourced from the United States, Italy and Spain. The cDNA or gDNA used as material had been derived from T cells, B-cell-depleted T cells, or PBMCs.

In the original workflow: Reference gene primers were amplified, and this amplification served to estimate nucleated cell counts. Sequencing was performed with immunoSEQ multiplex PCR; in TCRdb, only in-frame clones are kept and a portion is missing. D and trimming come from the DNA, and the V and J calls and clone size come from that table. The table lists 95,000 to 150,000 clones, about 88% of them singletons, with 1% to 1.5% in the top ten. The germline gives CDR1 MNHNY, CDR2 SVGAGI (reference sequence). The ends were cut back, 1 base at V and 4 bases at J, with 17 bases in the middle. CDR3 length equals 16 residues.

J is TRBJ2-7 and V is TRBV6-6; maybe TRBD1 (6 bases). Source material: peripheral blood. This sequence originates from an elderly woman with acute or convalescent COVID-19. CDR3 protein: CASSYYGQWGLYEQYF. The CDR3 DNA is TGTGCCAGCAGTTACTACGGACAGTGGGGTCTTTACGAGCAGTACTTC.